This TCR beta chain was found in a study of T cell clonality in common variable immunodeficiency. Whole-study results and caveats: Authors noted CVID clonality's cause needs subpopulation repertoire sequencing.

Sequencing was performed with immunoSEQ multiplex PCR; in TCRdb, only in-frame clones are kept and a portion is missing. The sample yields tens of thousands of clones, without any singletons. This clone was picked up many times. The antigen is unknown. The CDR3 goes on 3 residues after the read ends, and that part is filled in from the germline J gene. The CDR3 spans 15 residues. J gave up 6 bases and V 5 bases, and 5 bases lay outside the gene matches. CDR1 and CDR2 (germline): DFQATT, SNEGSKA (reference sequence). V gene TRBV20-1 combines with J gene TRBJ2-4, with 15 nucleotides matching TRBD2. The material sequenced was peripheral blood mononuclear cells. The sequence was collected from a person between 18 and 75 years old in good health. CDR3 sequence: CSAPGLAGGRNIQYF. Partial CDR3 DNA: TGCAGTGCTCCCGGACTAGCGGGAGGGCGAAACATT.